One sample yielded the 22 T cell receptor beta chains listed below, sequenced in a study of T cell responses to AZD1222 COVID-19 vaccine. Data came from immunoSEQ multiplex PCR; TCRdb stores just in-frame clones and leaves some out. The table records around 97,000 clones, about nine tenths of them present only once. This specimen consisted of peripheral blood, obtained on day 0 of AZD1222 vaccination. These receptors were obtained from an adult in good health.

CDR3 residues: CASKVEEHYEQYF. The CDR3 region has the DNA TGCGCCAGCAAGGTGGAGGAGCATTACGAGCAGTACTTC. The chain has TRBV5-1 and TRBJ2-7, with D maybe TRBD2 (5 bases). This CDR3 has 13 residues. The ends were cut back, 6 bases at V and 4 bases at J, with 14 bases in the middle. CDR1 is SGHRS, CDR2 YFSETQ, per germline.

The chain employs TRBV7-9 and TRBJ1-1, with no clear D. The V end was cut by 5 bases, the J end by 5 bases, with 21 bases between. The germline V gene encodes CDR1 SEHNR and CDR2 FQNEAQ (reference sequence). There are 16 residues in the CDR3. CDR3: CASSPDGFYGLTEAFF. The CDR3 DNA follows: TGTGCCAGCAGCCCAGACGGTTTTTACGGCCTGACTGAAGCTTTCTTT.

This clone has just one count. The chain joins TRBV6-5 to TRBJ2-1; possibly TRBD1 or TRBD2 for D (6 bases each). Trimming took 7 bases from V and 4 from J, leaving 14 bases between them. Germline V gene sequence: CDR1 MNHEY, CDR2 SVGAGI. The CDR3 covers 14 residues. The DNA of the CDR3 is TGTGCCAGCATGGAGGGGGGAACATACAATGAGCAGTTCTTC. As protein: CASMEGGTYNEQFF.

The V and J genes are TRBV7-9 and TRBJ2-2; D remains ambiguous. V lost 5 bases, J lost 4 bases, and 11 bases lay in between. The CDR3 totals 14 residues. Germline lookup yields CDR1 SEHNR and CDR2 FQNEAQ (reference sequence). This CDR3 is CASSQPGSTGELFF. In DNA form, the CDR3 reads TGTGCCAGCAGCCAACCCGGATCCACCGGGGAGCTGTTTTTT. Full variable domain (rest looked up from reference TRBV7-9 and TRBJ2-2): DTGVSQNPRHKITKRGQNVTFRCDPISEHNRLYWYRQTLGQGPEFLTYFQNEAQLEKSRLLSDRFSAERPKGSFSTLEIQRTEQGDSAMYLCASSQPGSTGELFFGEGSRLTVL.

The J gene is TRBJ1-2, the V gene TRBV28; D remains ambiguous. The CDR3 is 16 amino acids. The V end lost 3 bases, the J end lost 6 bases, and 20 bases lay between the germline ends. Germline CDR1 is MDHEN and CDR2 is SYDVKM. CDR3 protein: CASSFPVMVGSDGYTF. In DNA form, the CDR3 reads TGTGCCAGCAGTTTCCCAGTAATGGTGGGGTCGGATGGCTACACCTTC.

This chain links TRBV5-1 with TRBJ2-1, with D possibly matching TRBD1 (5 bases). Trimming took 2 bases from V and 10 from J, leaving 10 bases between them. Germline CDR1 SGHRS, CDR2 YFSETQ. The CDR3 covers 12 residues. The CDR3: CASSLRGQEQFF. In DNA, the CDR3 is TGCGCCAGCAGCTTAAGGGGCCAAGAGCAGTTCTTC. Together with reference TRBV5-1 and TRBJ2-1, the CDR3 gives the full variable domain: KAGVTQTPRYLIKTRGQQVTLSCSPISGHRSVSWYQQTPGQGLQFLFEYFSETQRNKGNFPGRFSGRQFSNSRSEMNVSTLELGDSALYLCASSLRGQEQFFGPGTRLTVL.

The genes are TRBV28 and TRBJ2-7; D unclear. CDR1 is MDHEN and CDR2 is SYDVKM in the germline V gene. The CDR3 length is 13 residues. With 6 bases removed from V and 4 bases from J, the gap between germline ends came to 13 bases. The CDR3 spells CASSPIDSYEQYF. CDR3 in DNA: TGTGCCAGCAGCCCTATCGACTCGTACGAGCAGTACTTC.

The chain links TRBV28 to TRBJ2-7; weak D call: TRBD1 (5 bases). The CDR3 consists of 15 residues. V lost 5 bases and J lost 4, with 18 bases in between. Germline V CDR1 and CDR2: MDHEN, SYDVKM. The CDR3 protein is CASSTPTVNLYEQYF. CDR3 nucleotide sequence: TGTGCCAGCAGTACCCCGACAGTGAATCTATACGAGCAGTACTTC.

This chain links TRBV5-6 with TRBJ1-2, with D perhaps matching TRBD1 (6 bases). This CDR3 has 14 amino acids. The V gene's germline CDR1 is SGHDT and CDR2 YYEEEE. Trimming took off 1 base at V and 5 bases at J, with 12 bases between the two ends. The CDR3 sequence: CASSLNRAGYGYTF. The CDR3 region has the DNA TGTGCCAGCAGCTTGAACAGGGCCGGATATGGCTACACCTTC. The full variable domain, completed using reference TRBV5-6 and TRBJ1-2, is DAGVTQSPTHLIKTRGQQVTLRCSPKSGHDTVSWYQQALGQGPQFIFQYYEEEERQRGNFPDRFSGHQFPNYSSELNVNALLLGDSALYLCASSLNRAGYGYTFGSGTRLTVV.

The chain uses TRBV7-3 and TRBJ1-2, with a weak D call TRBD1 (6 bases). The CDR3 consists of 19 residues. From germline, CDR1 is SGHTA and CDR2 FQGTGA. V lost 0 bases to trimming and J lost 2 bases, with 22 bases between them. CDR3 coding DNA: TGTGCCAGCAGCTTAACGGGACCGTTCGGACAGCCCGAAAACTATGGCTACACCTTC. This encodes CASSLTGPFGQPENYGYTF.

In the case of this clone: At the DNA level, this CDR3 is encoded by other sequences in the same sample as well. This chain uses TRBV3-1 (or the pseudogene TRBV3-2) with TRBJ1-3; D not certain. The ends were cut back, 1 base at V and 1 base at J, with 2 bases in the middle. The CDR3 sequence is 13 residues long. The V gene's germline CDR1 is LGHDT and CDR2 YNNKEL (reference sequence). The CDR3 DNA follows: TGTGCCAGCAGCCAAGGATCTGGAAACACCATATATTTT. Residues: CASSQGSGNTIYF.

The chain carries TRBV19 and TRBJ1-5; 10 nucleotides line up with TRBD1. The CDR3 runs to 15 residues. The ends lost 5 bases at V and 6 bases at J; junction bases unmatched: 7. Germline CDR1 reads LNHDA; CDR2 reads SQIVND (reference sequence). CDR3 protein: CASSQDRGVGQPQHF. The DNA for the CDR3 is TGTGCCAGTAGTCAGGACAGGGGGGTTGGTCAGCCCCAGCATTTT. Based on the CDR3 plus reference TRBV19 and TRBJ1-5, the full variable domain is DGGITQSPKYLFRKEGQNVTLSCEQNLNHDAMYWYRQDPGQGLRLIYYSQIVNDFQKGDIAEGYSVSREKKESFPLTVTSAQKNPTAFYLCASSQDRGVGQPQHFGDGTRLSIL.

The V and J genes are TRBV14 and TRBJ1-3, with a weak D call TRBD1 (5 bases). The CDR3 is 15 amino acids. Germline values: CDR1 SGHDN, CDR2 FVKESK. Trimming left V 7 bases short and J 4 bases short, with 17 bases between. DNA for the CDR3: TGTGCCAGCATAAGGGGATACCTGGCCGGAAACACCATATATTTT. Protein product: CASIRGYLAGNTIYF. Combining the CDR3 with reference TRBV14 and TRBJ1-3 gives the whole variable domain EAGVTQFPSHSVIEKGQTVTLRCDPISGHDNLYWYRRVMGKEIKFLLHFVKESKQDESGMPNNRFLAERTGGTYSTLKVQPAELEDSGVYFCASIRGYLAGNTIYFGEGSWLTVV.

The V call is TRBV7-9, the J call TRBJ1-2, with 11 positions matching TRBD1. The V gene end was trimmed by 5 bases and the J gene end by 7 bases; junction bases not matched to a gene: 3. Germline CDR1 reads SEHNR; CDR2 reads FQNEAQ (reference sequence). There are 13 residues in the CDR3. The CDR3, as DNA: TGTGCCAGCAGCACCGGGACAGGGGGTGGCTACACCTTC. The encoded protein is CASSTGTGGGYTF.

This chain uses TRBV15 with TRBJ2-7, with D tentatively TRBD1 (6 bases). The V end was cut by 8 bases, the J end by 2 bases, with 13 bases between. Germline lookup yields CDR1 LNHNV and CDR2 YYDKDF (reference sequence). There are 13 residues in the CDR3. The CDR3, as DNA: TGTGCCACCTCTTACAGGGTCGCCTACGAGCAGTACTTC. It yields the protein CATSYRVAYEQYF.

This clone turned up a few times. The chain joins TRBV7-2 to TRBJ2-7, with TRBD2 matching 13 bases. The CDR3 runs to 18 residues. The V gene's germline CDR1 is SGHTA and CDR2 FQGNSA. The J segment lost 2 bases and the V segment lost 3 bases, leaving 10 bases of the junction unmatched. The CDR3 is CASSFRGLAGREAYEQYF. The CDR3 DNA reads as TGTGCCAGCAGCTTTAGGGGACTAGCGGGGAGGGAAGCCTACGAGCAGTACTTC.

The chain links TRBV19 to TRBJ2-3, with 10 bases matching TRBD2. CDR1 and CDR2 from the germline V gene are LNHDA and SQIVND (reference sequence). The CDR3 consists of 16 residues. V dropped 6 bases and J dropped 1; count of bases not matched to a gene: 7. Here the CDR3 reads CASSPASGGGTDTQYF. In DNA form, the CDR3 reads TGTGCCAGTAGCCCCGCCAGCGGGGGGGGCACAGATACGCAGTATTTT.

The chain joins TRBV27 to TRBJ2-5; no reliable D call. V dropped 6 bases and J dropped 2 bases, with 4 bases sitting between them. CDR1 is MNHEY and CDR2 is SMNVEV in the germline V gene (reference sequence). The CDR3 has 11 residues. The CDR3, as DNA: TGTGCCAGCAGATTACAAGAGACCCAGTACTTC. Translated: CASRLQETQYF.

In its sample, this clone was seen a few times. This chain uses TRBV2 with TRBJ2-3; TRBD2 might be the D (5 bases). Trimming stripped 0 bases from V and 8 bases from J, with 9 bases between. This CDR3 spans 13 amino acids. Germline loops: CDR1 SNHLY, CDR2 FYNNEI. This chain's CDR3 is CASSEAGLATQYF. DNA for the CDR3: TGTGCCAGCAGTGAAGCGGGTCTAGCTACGCAGTATTTT.

The chain joins TRBV5-1 to TRBJ1-2, with D tentatively TRBD1 (5 bases). V lost 4 bases, J lost 4 bases, and 14 bases lay in between. Germline CDR1 SGHRS, CDR2 YFSETQ. The CDR3 consists of 14 residues. The CDR3 reads CASSPPSDSYGYTF. The DNA of the CDR3 is TGCGCCAGCAGCCCACCATCCGACAGCTATGGCTACACCTTC.

The chain carries TRBV19 and TRBJ2-7, with TRBD1 as a possible D gene (6 bases). CDR1 is LNHDA and CDR2 is SQIVND in the germline V gene (reference sequence). Trimming pared 5 bases from V and 3 bases from J, leaving 14 bases between. This CDR3 spans 14 amino acids. CDR3 nucleotide sequence: TGTGCCAGTAGTTCCAAGGACAGAGGCTACGAGCAGTACTTC. It is translated as CASSSKDRGYEQYF.

This clone was counted a single time. The genes are TRBV28 and TRBJ1-6; D gene unclear. CDR1 MDHEN and CDR2 SYDVKM come from the germline V gene. The V and J ends lost 5 bases and 10 bases respectively, with 15 bases between them. The CDR3 length is 14 residues. Written as DNA, the CDR3 is TGTGCCAGCAGTGAGACCGACTATCGCTCACCCCTCCACTTT. Its protein product is CASSETDYRSPLHF.